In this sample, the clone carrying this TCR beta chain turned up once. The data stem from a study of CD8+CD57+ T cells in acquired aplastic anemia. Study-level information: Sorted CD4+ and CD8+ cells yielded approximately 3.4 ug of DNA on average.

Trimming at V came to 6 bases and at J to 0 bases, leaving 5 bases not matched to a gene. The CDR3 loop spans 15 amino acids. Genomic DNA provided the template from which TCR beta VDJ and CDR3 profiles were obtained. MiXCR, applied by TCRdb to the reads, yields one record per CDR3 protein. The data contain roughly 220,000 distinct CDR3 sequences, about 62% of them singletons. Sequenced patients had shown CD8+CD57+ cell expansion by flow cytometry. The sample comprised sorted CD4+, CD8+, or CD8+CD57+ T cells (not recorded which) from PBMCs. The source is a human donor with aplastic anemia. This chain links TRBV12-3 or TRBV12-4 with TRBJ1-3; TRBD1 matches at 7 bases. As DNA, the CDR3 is TGTGCCAGCAGAAATAGACAGGGCTCTGGAAACACCATATATTTT. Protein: CASRNRQGSGNTIYF.